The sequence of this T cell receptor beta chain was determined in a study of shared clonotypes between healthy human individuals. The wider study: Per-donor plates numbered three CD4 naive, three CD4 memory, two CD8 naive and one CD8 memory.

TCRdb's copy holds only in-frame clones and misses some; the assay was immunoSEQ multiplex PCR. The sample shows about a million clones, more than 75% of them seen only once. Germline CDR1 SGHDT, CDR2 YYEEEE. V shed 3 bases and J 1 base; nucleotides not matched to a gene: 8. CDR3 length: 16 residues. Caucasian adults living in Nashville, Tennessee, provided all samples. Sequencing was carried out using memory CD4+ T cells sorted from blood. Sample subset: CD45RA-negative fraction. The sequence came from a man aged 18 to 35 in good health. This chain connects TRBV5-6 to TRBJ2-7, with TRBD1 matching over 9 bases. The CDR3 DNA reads TGTGCCAGCAGCTCACCGGGACAGGGAAGATCCTACGAGCAGTACTTC. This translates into CASSSPGQGRSYEQYF.